This TCR beta chain is drawn from a study of CD8 T cells in ankylosing spondylitis. Trimming shortened V by 2 bases and J by 4 bases, and 8 bases separated the two germline ends. In germline, CDR1 is DFQATT, CDR2 SNEGSKA (reference sequence). The CDR3 spans 13 residues. TCRdb reprocessed the 5' RACE reads with MiXCR, giving one entry per CDR3 protein. This table has 250,000 to 400,000 distinct CDR3 sequences, around 10% appearing once. A remark on this clonotype: Its antigen is unidentified.

Study observations and caveats: Existing reports had already noted some motif variants in reactive arthritis synovial fluid and blood. Disease-linked clones reportedly concentrated significantly in matched ankylosing spondylitis synovial fluid.

Sequenced material: blood, either unsorted or a sorted T cell fraction (not recorded which). This receptor was obtained from a female donor with ankylosing spondylitis or in good health (not recorded which). The V gene is TRBV20-1, the J gene TRBJ2-2; tentatively, D is TRBD2 (6 bases). The chain's CDR3 is CSARTAGTGELFF. The DNA of the CDR3 is TGCAGTGCTAGAACAGCGGGCACCGGGGAGCTGTTTTTT.